This record looks at one TCR beta chain sequence and its context. The antigen this receptor binds is unknown. Base qualities are not at hand, and no much larger clone is one base apart. The library was obtained by the immunoSEQ multiplex PCR assay. For most patients, genomic DNA was isolated with the Qiagen DNeasy Blood and Tissue Kit and sent frozen to Adaptive Biotechnologies for TCR sequencing. High-throughput TCR-beta CDR3 sequencing of genomic DNA from most patients was performed by Adaptive Biotechnologies. The original methods were these. Adaptive's ImmunoSEQ software supplied the TCR sequencing data for around 19 patients, while MiXCR and VDJtools were used to process a few other patients. CD4 versus CD8 sorting errors were corrected by removing sequences found in both subsets at a frequency ratio below 5:1. CDR3 nucleotide sequences shared between donor and recipient were removed because their origin could not be assigned. Alloreactive clones required at least 2-fold expansion over unstimulated cells and minimum CFSE-low frequency of 0.002% (template counts) or 0.001% (read counts). Clones detected in sequenced pre-transplant spleen, lymph node, or MLR CFSE-low populations of the donor or recipient were defined as mappable. Cumulative frequency of alloreactive clones was calculated as a percentage of all sequences weighted by copy number. Imported from immuneACCESS, the table was reduced by TCRdb to in-frame sequences with V and J called. These copies leave out some clones; in studies compared against another copy, an unresolved V gene accounts for under half, and the cause of the remainder is not known. The V and J calls and clone size come from that table; D and trimming were worked out from the DNA. The sample has over 75,000 clones on record, 92% of them singletons. The top ten constitute over 0.06% of the sample.

Including the terminal cysteine and phenylalanine, the CDR3 comprises 11 residues. Only the CDR3 region is kept as DNA, spanning 33 bases read in frame from base 1. CDR1 and CDR2 are drawn from the germline V gene (reference sequence): WNHNN, SYGVQD. These data belong to a study of graft-versus-host responses after intestinal transplantation (dated by TCRdb to the early 2020s). For the wider study: Recipients received multivisceral, liver-intestinal, or isolated intestinal transplants. Every recipient was given anti-thymocyte globulin induction, then maintenance tacrolimus and steroids for around three years. Bulk TCR-beta CDR3 sequencing was used to track graft-versus-host and host-versus-graft alloreactive T cell clones in the graft, circulation and bone marrow after intestinal transplantation. To identify alloreactive clones, pre-transplant mixed lymphocyte reaction products were sequenced and compared with unstimulated pre-transplant donor and recipient T cells. The cohort enrolled 24 intestinal transplant recipients, one of whom was a retransplant, and a few patients without pretransplant specimens were excluded. A peak of at least 4% donor T cells among recipient peripheral blood mononuclear cells was the definition used for donor T cell macrochimerism. Rather than being sequenced by the commercial service, samples from three later patients were sequenced in-house on an Illumina MiSeq and processed with MiXCR. General conclusions and limits of the study: The conclusions were limited by the relatively low number and heterogeneity of the intestinal transplant patients. In patients with donor T cell macrochimerism, the allografts had high GvH to HvG T cell clonal ratios. GvH clones were detected in recipient bone marrow, and some of these GvH clones were observed earlier in ileal mucosa or blood, consistent with an intestinal mucosal origin. Peak levels of circulating GvH clones were associated with declines in HvG clones early after transplant.

In light of the paper, this sample's time point label describes: cells obtained before transplantation from donor or recipient. CD3+CD4+ and CD3+CD8+ populations were FACS-sorted from unstimulated pre-transplant donor and recipient cells taken from spleen or lymph nodes. The chain is encoded by TRBV10-1 joined to TRBJ2-5; D gene: possibly TRBD2, on 6 matching bases. TRBJ2-7 matches the DNA end more closely, so the J call is doubtful. Here the sequenced sample was unstimulated CD8+ T cells sorted from spleen or lymph node cells, taken before transplant. This receptor was taken from a human donor who was the organ donor for an intestinal transplant. The DNA is as follows: TGCGCCAGCAGTGCGGGACTCGAGCAGTACTTC. It encodes CASSAGLEQYF.